This passage covers 9 T cell receptor beta chains from one sample sequenced in a study of blood T cells in healthy people across ages. A second about 6 to 12 cycle PCR used barcoded and J-beta primers. TCRdb re-analysed the 5' RACE reads in MiXCR, keeping a single row per CDR3 protein. The profile shows hundreds of thousands of distinct CDR3 sequences, roughly 25% of them singletons. The same data also contributed to another study, on T cells of mothers and their children.

Source material: blood. The origin of the receptors is a boy aged 5-17 years in good health.

V gene TRBV3-1 combines with J gene TRBJ2-5; D remains unclear. The DNA matches TRBJ2-7 better at its end, which makes the J call doubtful. Germline CDR1 LGHDT, CDR2 YNNKEL (reference sequence). This CDR3 is built from 15 residues. CDR3 loop: CASSPLHRADYEQYF. The CDR3 nucleotides read TGTGCCAGCAGCCCACTCCACCGGGCGGATTACGAGCAGTACTTC.

The chain employs TRBV7-3 and TRBJ2-5; D ambiguous. There are 13 residues in the CDR3. Deletions cut 5 bases from V and 4 bases from J, with 11 bases between. CDR1 is SGHTA, CDR2 FQGTGA, per germline. The CDR3 reads CASSSYYRETQYF. The CDR3 DNA reads as TGTGCCAGCAGCAGTTACTACCGAGAGACCCAGTACTTC.

This clonotype was counted between two and nine times. This sequence joins TRBV9 and TRBJ2-7; TRBD2 matches 10 bases. Germline V gives CDR1 SGDLS, CDR2 YYNGEE. This CDR3 is built from 15 residues. Unmatched junction bases numbered 4, after V lost 4 bases and J lost 0 bases. The CDR3 region is CASSPGTSDSYEQYF. CDR3 nucleotides: TGTGCCAGCAGCCCAGGGACTAGCGACTCCTACGAGCAGTACTTC.

This chain links TRBV29-1 with TRBJ2-5; D remains unclear. The CDR3 is 10 residues long. Germline CDR1 SQVTM, CDR2 ANQGSEA. V was pared by 6 bases and J by 5 bases, with 7 bases between. The CDR3 spells CSVPGETQYF. CDR3 DNA: TGCAGCGTCCCCGGTGAGACCCAGTACTTC.

The chain has TRBV28 and TRBJ2-2, with D perhaps matching TRBD1 or TRBD2 (5 bases each). The CDR3 covers 15 residues. CDR1 and CDR2 from the germline V gene are MDHEN and SYDVKM. Trimming removed 2 bases at V and 5 bases at J, with 12 bases between. The CDR3 loop reads CASSLGAGGTGELFF. In DNA, the CDR3 is TGTGCCAGCAGTTTAGGGGCAGGAGGAACCGGGGAGCTGTTTTTT.

V usage is TRBV28 and J usage is TRBJ1-1; no clear D. The CDR3 is 13 amino acids. Trimming took off 8 bases at V and 0 bases at J, with 10 bases between the two ends. CDR1 and CDR2 (germline): MDHEN, SYDVKM. CDR3 residues: CASRSNLNTEAFF. In DNA, the CDR3 is TGTGCCAGCCGATCAAATTTGAACACTGAAGCTTTCTTT.

For the CDR3, the DNA is TGCAGCGCAGGGGACCGGGACAGGGGGCGCTTGTACTTC. Translation: CSAGDRDRGRLYF. V usage is TRBV29-1 and J usage is TRBJ2-7; 12 bases map to TRBD1. The CDR3 has 13 residues. From germline, CDR1 is SQVTM and CDR2 ANQGSEA. The ends lost 7 bases at V and 12 bases at J; junction bases unmatched: 13.

This clonotype has a handful of counts. V is TRBV12-3 or TRBV12-4 and J is TRBJ1-2; tentatively, D is TRBD1 (5 bases). V was pared by 6 bases and J by 1 base, with 12 bases between. The CDR3 runs to 14 residues. The CDR3 bases are TGTGCCAGCAGCCCACGGGGGTTTAACTATGGCTACACCTTC. As protein: CASSPRGFNYGYTF.

The genes are TRBV5-1 and TRBJ1-2; 7 bases match TRBD1. This CDR3 region has 14 residues. The V and J ends lost 6 bases and 4 bases, in that order; junction bases with no gene match: 9. CDR1 and CDR2 from the germline V gene are SGHRS and YFSETQ. CDR3 amino acids: CASTPSGGRYGYTF. DNA of the CDR3: TGCGCCAGCACCCCCTCAGGGGGTCGCTATGGCTACACCTTC.